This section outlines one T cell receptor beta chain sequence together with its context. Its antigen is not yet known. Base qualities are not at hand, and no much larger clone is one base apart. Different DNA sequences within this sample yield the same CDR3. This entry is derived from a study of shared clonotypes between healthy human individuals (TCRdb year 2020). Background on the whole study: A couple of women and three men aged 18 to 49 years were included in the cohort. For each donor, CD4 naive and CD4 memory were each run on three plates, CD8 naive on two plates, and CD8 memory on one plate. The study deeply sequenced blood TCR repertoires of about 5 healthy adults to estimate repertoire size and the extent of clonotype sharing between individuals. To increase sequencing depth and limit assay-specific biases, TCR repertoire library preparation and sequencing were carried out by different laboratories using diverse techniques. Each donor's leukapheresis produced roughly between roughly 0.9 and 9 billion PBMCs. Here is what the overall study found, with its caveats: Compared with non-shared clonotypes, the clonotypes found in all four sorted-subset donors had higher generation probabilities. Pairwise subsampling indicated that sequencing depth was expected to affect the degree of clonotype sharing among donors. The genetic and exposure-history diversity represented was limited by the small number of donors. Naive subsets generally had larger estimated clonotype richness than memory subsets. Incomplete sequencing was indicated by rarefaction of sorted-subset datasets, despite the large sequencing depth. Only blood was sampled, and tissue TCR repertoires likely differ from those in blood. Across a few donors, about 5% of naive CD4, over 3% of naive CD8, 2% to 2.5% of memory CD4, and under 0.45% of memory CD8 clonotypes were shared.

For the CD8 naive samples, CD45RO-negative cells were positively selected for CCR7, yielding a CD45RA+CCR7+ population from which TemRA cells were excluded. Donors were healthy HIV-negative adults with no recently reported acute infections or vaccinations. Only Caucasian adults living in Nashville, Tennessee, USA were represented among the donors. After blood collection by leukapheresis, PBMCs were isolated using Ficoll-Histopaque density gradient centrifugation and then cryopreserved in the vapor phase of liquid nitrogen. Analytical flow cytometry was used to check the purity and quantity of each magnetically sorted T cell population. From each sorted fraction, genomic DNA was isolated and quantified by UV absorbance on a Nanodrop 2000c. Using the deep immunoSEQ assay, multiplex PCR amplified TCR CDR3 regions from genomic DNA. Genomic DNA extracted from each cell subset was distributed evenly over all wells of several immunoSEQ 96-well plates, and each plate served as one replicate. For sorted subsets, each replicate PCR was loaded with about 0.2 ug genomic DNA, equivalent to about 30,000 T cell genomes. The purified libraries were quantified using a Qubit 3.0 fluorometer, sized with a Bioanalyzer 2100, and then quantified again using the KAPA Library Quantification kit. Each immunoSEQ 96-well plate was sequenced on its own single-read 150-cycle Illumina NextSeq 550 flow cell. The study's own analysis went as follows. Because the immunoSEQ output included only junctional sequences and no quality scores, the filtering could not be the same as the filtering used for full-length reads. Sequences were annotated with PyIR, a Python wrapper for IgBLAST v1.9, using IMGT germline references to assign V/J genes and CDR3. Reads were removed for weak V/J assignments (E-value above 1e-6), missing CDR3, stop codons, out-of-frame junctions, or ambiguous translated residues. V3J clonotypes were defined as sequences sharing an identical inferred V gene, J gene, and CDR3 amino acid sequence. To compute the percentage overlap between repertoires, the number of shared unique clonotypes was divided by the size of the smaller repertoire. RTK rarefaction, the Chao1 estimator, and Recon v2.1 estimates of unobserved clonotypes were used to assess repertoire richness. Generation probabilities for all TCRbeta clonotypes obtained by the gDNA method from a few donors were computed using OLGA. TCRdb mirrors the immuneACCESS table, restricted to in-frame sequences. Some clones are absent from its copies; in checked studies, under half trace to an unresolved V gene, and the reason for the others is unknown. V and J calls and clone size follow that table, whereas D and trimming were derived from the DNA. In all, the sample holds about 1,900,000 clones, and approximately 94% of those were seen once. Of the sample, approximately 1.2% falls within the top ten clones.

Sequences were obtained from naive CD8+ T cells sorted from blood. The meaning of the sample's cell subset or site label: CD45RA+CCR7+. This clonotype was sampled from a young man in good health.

The CDR3: CASSPDNYEQYF. The nucleotide sequence is TGTGCCAGCAGTCCGGACAACTACGAGCAGTACTTC. The V and J genes are TRBV7-9 and TRBJ2-7; the best D guess is TRBD1, with 5 bases matching. CDR1 SEHNR and CDR2 FQNEAQ were looked up in the germline V gene (reference sequence). Including the terminal cysteine and phenylalanine, the CDR3 comprises 12 residues. Just the 36-base CDR3 DNA is kept, in frame starting at base 1. V is pared back by 6 bases and J by 3 bases, with 9 bases lying between the germline termini.